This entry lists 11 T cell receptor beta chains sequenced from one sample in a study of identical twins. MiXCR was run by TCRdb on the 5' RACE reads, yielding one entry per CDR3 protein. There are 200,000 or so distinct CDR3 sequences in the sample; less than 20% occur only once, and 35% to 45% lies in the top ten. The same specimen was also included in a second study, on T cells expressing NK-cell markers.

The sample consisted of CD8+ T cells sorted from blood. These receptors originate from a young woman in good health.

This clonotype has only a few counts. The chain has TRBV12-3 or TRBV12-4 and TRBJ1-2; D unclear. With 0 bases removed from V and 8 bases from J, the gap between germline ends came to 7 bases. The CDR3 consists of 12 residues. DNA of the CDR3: TGTGCCAGCAGTTTAGCGGGGTGGGGCTACACCTTC. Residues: CASSLAGWGYTF.

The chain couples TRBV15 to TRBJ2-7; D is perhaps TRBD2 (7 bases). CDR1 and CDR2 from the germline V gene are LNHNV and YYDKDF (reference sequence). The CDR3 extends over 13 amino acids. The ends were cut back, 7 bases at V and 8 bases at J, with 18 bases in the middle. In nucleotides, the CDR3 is TGTGCCACCACCCCTGGGGGGGGGGCGAAGCAGTACTTC. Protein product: CATTPGGGAKQYF. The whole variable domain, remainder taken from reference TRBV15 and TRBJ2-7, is DAMVIQNPRYQVTQFGKPVTLSCSQTLNHNVMYWYQQKSSQAPKLLFHYYDKDFNNEADTPDNFQSRRPNTSFCFLDIRSPGLGDTAMYLCATTPGGGAKQYFGPGTRLTVT.

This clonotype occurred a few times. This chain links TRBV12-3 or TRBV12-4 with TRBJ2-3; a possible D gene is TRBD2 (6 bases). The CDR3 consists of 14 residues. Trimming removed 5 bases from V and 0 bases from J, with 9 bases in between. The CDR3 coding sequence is TGTGCCAGCAGTCCTAGCGAGAGCACAGATACGCAGTATTTT. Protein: CASSPSESTDTQYF.

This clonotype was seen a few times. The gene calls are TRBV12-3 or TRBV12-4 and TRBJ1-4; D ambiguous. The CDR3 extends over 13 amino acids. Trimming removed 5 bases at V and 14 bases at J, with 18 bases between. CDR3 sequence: CASSHPGSFDLFF. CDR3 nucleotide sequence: TGTGCCAGCAGTCACCCCGGGTCCTTTGACCTGTTTTTT.

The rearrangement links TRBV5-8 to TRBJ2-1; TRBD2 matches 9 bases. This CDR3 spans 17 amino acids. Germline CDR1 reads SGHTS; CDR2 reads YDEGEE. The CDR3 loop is CHSSLAKSGGYRNEQFF. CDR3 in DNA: TGTCACAGCAGCCTGGCCAAAAGCGGGGGGTACCGCAATGAGCAGTTCTTC.

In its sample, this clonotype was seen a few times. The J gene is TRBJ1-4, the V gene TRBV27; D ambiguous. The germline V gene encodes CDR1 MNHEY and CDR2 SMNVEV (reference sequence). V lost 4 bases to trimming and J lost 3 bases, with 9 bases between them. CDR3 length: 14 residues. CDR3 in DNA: TGTGCCAGCAGTTCAGAAACGGCTAATGAAAAACTGTTTTTT. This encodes CASSSETANEKLFF.

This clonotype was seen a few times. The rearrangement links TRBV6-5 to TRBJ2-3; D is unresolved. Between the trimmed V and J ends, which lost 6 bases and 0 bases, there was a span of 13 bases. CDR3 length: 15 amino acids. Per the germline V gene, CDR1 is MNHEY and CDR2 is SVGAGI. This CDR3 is CASSYAPGSTDTQYF. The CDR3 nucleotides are TGTGCCAGCAGCTACGCCCCGGGCAGCACAGATACGCAGTATTTT.

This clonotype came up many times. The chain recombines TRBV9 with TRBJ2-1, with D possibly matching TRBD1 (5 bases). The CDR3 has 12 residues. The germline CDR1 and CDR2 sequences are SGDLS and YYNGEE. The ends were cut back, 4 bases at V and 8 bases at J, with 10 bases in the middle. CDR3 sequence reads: CASSSGSDEQFF. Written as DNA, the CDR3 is TGTGCCAGCAGCTCAGGGTCGGATGAGCAGTTCTTC. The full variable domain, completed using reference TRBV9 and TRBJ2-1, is DSGVTQTPKHLITATGQRVTLRCSPRSGDLSVYWYQQSLDQGLQFLIQYYNGEERAKGNILERFSAQQFPDLHSELNLSSLELGDSALYFCASSSGSDEQFFGPGTRLTVL.

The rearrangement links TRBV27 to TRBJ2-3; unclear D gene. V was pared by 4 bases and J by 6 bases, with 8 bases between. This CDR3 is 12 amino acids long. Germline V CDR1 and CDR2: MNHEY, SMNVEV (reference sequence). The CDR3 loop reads CASSYRSDTQYF. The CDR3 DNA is TGTGCCAGCAGTTACCGTTCGGATACGCAGTATTTT.

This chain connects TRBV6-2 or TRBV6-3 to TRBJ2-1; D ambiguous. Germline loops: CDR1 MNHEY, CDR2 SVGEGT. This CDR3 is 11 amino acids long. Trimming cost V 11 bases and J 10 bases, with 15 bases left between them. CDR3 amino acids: CAASPLGEQFF. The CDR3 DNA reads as TGTGCCGCCTCTCCCCTGGGGGAGCAGTTCTTC.

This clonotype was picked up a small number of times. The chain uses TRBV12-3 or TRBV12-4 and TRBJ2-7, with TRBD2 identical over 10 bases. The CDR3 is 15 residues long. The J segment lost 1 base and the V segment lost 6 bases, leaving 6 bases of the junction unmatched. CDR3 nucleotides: TGTGCCAGCAGGGACAGCGGGGGGGCGTCCTACGAGCAGTACTTC. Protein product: CASRDSGGASYEQYF.